Described below is a single TCR beta chain sequence and its context. This clonotype was seen only a few times. Its antigen is not yet known. Base qualities are not recorded, but no much larger clone differs from it by a single base. The receptor library was made with UMI-ligation and nested PCR. To cover both TRBC1 and TRBC2, the beta constant-region primer consisted of an equimolar mix of two oligonucleotides. T4 RNA ligase 1 ligated a single-stranded oligonucleotide carrying the SP2 primer and a 12-nucleotide UMI to the cDNA 3' end. The ligated cDNA went through four rounds of PCR with nested alpha and beta constant-region primers together with the SP2 primer. The ligation reaction was kept at 16 degrees C for 20-24 hours. PCR2 was typically performed as a SYBR Green qPCR and was stopped at a predetermined threshold so that over-amplification was prevented. Every purification after the first one was done using Agencourt AMPure XP magnetic beads. Library quantification was done by Qubit, followed by a TapeStation check on which the main peak was expected at around 650 bp. Pooled libraries were sequenced on an Illumina MiSeq using v2 2x251 paired-end kits, and typically roughly 0.85-2.3 million reads were obtained per sample. Libraries were pooled at around 4 nM per sample, and about 5-7% PhiX was added to improve cluster recognition. From the authors' description of their analysis: Using tag matching that tolerated one base-pair mismatch, Decombinator assigned V and J genes to FASTQ reads that had been processed by Demultiplexor. Collapsinator used UMIs to correct both sequencing errors and frequency errors arising from PCR heterogeneity. CDR3Translator translated TCRs and extracted CDR3s from the conserved cysteine to the FGXG phenylalanine, flagging non-productive sequences. Gini, Shannon entropy and inverse Simpson indices were calculated on repertoires that had been subsampled to equal numbers of UMI-defined TCRs. Within the linear range, a power law was fitted by maximum likelihood to the distributions of clonotype abundance. For one naive CD8 sample, the pipeline and MIGEC produced similar UMI counts, unique TCR numbers and clonal distributions. In one analysis, naive TCRs that were also found in any memory subset of the same donor were excluded from the naive repertoire. The repertoires were searched for some 7,300 CMV-associated CDR3 sequences that had been compiled from VDJdb and a published dataset. TCRdb reran the public reads through fastp at Q25 and MiXCR, keeping productive beta chains. One record per CDR3 amino acid sequence lists the most common genes and DNA. The V and J calls follow TCRdb's processing rather than the paper's. The sample table contains 130,000 to 150,000 distinct CDR3 sequences; only one count was recorded for 15% to 20% of them. Around 0.14% of the sample comes from the top ten.

The data are from a study of naive and memory T cell subsets (dated by TCRdb to the late 2010s). Study-wide context: Sorted naive and memory T cell subsets from peripheral blood were analyzed in the study using a UMI-based, open-source pipeline for TCR alpha and beta sequencing. Complete agreement was observed between the functional CMV T cell responses and the IgG serology results. RNA was DNase-treated and reverse transcribed with TCR constant-region primers, mostly using SuperScript III.

Separate amplification of TCR alpha and beta chain libraries was performed from the second PCR step onward. To determine each donor's CMV status, fresh PBMCs were stimulated overnight with CMV viral lysate, and IFNgamma production from CD4+ T cells was then assessed. Using Miltenyi beads, CD4 T cells were first positively selected, and CD8 T cells were then positively selected from the CD4-negative fraction. Cells were stained for CD3, CD4, CD8, CD45RA, CD27 and a live/dead dye and were sorted on a BD Aria II into four subsets based on CD45RA and CD27. Three healthy volunteers provided blood, and the blood of each volunteer was split into CD4 and CD8 T cells and then into four differentiation subsets. Roughly 0.11 L of peripheral blood was collected from each donor, and PBMC were isolated by Ficoll-Paque PLUS density-gradient centrifugation. Sorted cells were lysed in RLT buffer, and RNA was extracted with a Qiagen RNeasy kit and stored at -80°C.

The full study reports these points: A clonotype was defined as a single alpha or beta chain sequence rather than as a paired alpha/beta receptor. In both CD4 and CD8 cells, going from naive through CM, EM and EMRA, the Gini index went up while Shannon and inverse Simpson diversity went down. Naive repertoires, especially CD8, contained a few larger clonotypes, possibly memory cells re-expressing CD45RA. TCR abundance followed a power law whose exponent differed between naive and memory subsets but was consistent across the three individuals. The repertoire findings for the naive and memory subsets could not be validated against a ground truth, as none was available. RNA-based TCR counts may be influenced by expression changes linked to T cell activation and differentiation. After error correction, only a single occurrence was seen for over 85% of naive TCR sequences, so much steeper abundance distributions were produced than in memory subsets.

Including cysteine and phenylalanine, the CDR3 has 15 amino acids. The sequence is cut down to CDR3 DNA, 45 bases in frame from base 1. V is shortened by 5 bases, J by 0 bases, and the region joining them spans 13 bases. Sequences SGHAT (CDR1) and FQNNGV (CDR2) are obtained from the germline V gene. The chain is made from TRBV11-2 and TRBJ1-1; the D segment cannot be called with confidence. The receptor was isolated from a human donor in good health. The sequenced sample was naive CD4+ T cells from blood. The sample's cell subset or site label, decoded: naive T cells, CD45RA high CD27+. The nucleotides are TGTGCCAGCAGCCCCCAAGGAGCGATGAACACTGAAGCTTTCTTT. It translates as CASSPQGAMNTEAFF.